The clone carrying this TCR beta chain was detected a few times. Its antigen is undetermined. These data belong to a study of T cell repertoires in cytomegalovirus infection. TCRdb fed the reads into MiXCR, producing one record per CDR3 protein. Here the sample spans roughly 280,000 distinct CDR3 sequences, around 20% being singletons. Study-wide results and limits: There were HLA-C-restricted CMV-specific TCR beta clonotypes dominating the ex vivo response.

V lost 5 bases and J 0 bases, leaving 2 bases between the germline ends. The germline V gene has CDR1 LNHDA and CDR2 SQIVND (reference sequence). The CDR3 is made up of 11 amino acids. This material consisted of cultured PBMCs, taken from culture after CMV antigen stimulation. The receptor's source is a human donor in good health (CMV status not recorded). Some clones in this sample may be carry-over from other donors' samples. The V call is TRBV19, the J call TRBJ2-7; D remains ambiguous. Here the CDR3 reads CASSDSYEQYF. CDR3 DNA: TGTGCCAGTAGTGACTCCTACGAGCAGTACTTC.